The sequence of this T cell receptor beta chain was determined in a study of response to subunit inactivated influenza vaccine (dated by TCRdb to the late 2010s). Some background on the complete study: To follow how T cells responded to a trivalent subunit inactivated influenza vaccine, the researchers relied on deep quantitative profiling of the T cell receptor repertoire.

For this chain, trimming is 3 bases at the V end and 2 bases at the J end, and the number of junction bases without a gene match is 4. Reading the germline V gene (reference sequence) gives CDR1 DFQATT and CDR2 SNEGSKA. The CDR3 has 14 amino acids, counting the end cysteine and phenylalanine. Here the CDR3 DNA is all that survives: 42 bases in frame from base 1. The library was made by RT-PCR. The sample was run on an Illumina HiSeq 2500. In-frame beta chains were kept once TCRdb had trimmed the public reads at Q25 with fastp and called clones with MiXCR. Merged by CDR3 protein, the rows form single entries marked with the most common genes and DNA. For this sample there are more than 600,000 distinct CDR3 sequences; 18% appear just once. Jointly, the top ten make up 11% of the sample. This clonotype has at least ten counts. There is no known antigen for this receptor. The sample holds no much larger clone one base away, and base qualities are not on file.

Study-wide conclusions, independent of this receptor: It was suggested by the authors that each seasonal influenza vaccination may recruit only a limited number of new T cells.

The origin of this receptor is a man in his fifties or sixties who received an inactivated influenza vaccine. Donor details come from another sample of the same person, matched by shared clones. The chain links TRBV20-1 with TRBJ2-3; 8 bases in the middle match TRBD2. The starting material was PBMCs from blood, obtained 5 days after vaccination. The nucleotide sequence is TGCAGTGCTAGTGGGGGACTAGTCACAGATACGCAGTATTTT. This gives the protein CSASGGLVTDTQYF.